This T cell receptor beta chain comes out of a study of T cell responses to AZD1222 COVID-19 vaccine (dated by TCRdb to the early 2020s). With respect to the entire study: A total of around 240 trial participants underwent TCR sequencing, of whom some 210 received two doses of AZD1222 and about 25 received two doses of the MenACWY control vaccine. Trial participants were enrolled by age into subgroups of 18-55, 56-69 and 70-plus years, and about 150, 27 and 61 TCR-sequenced participants, respectively, were included in these subgroups.

Trimming removed 4 bases from V and 2 bases from J, leaving 9 bases between the germline ends. Measured from the cysteine to the phenylalanine, the CDR3 is 13 residues long. The CDR3 DNA has 39 bases and is translated from base 1. The germline V gene encodes CDR1 MDHEN and CDR2 SYDVKM. The time point label here, explained by the study, means: baseline before first vaccination. Interpreted using the paper, the treatment or condition label stands for: meningococcal conjugate vaccine given as trial control. Vaccinee samples came from UK trials COV001 and COV002, including a single-blind randomized controlled phase 2/3 trial of AZD1222 (ChAdOx1 nCoV-19) in healthy adults. Trial participant PBMC samples were collected at day 0 and day 28 after the second dose for TCRbeta chain sequencing. The CDR3 regions of human TCRbeta chains were analyzed by immunosequencing. The authors processed their data as follows. TCRs in the repertoires were compared against a reference library of SARS-CoV-2-specific TCRs that had been generated with the MIRA antigen-specificity platform. Breadth was defined as the fraction of unique TCRs that were SARS-CoV-2-associated, and depth was defined as the fraction of total T cells that were SARS-CoV-2-associated. Each spike-specific TCR was assigned to its reactive spike region and to a CD4 or CD8 class using the MIRA data. Log10-transformed breadth and depth values were compared by one-way ANOVA with Sidak's multiple comparisons tests. TCRdb retrieved this table from immuneACCESS and kept in-frame rearrangements only. Not all clones are present; in checked studies, unresolved V genes account for under half, and no reason is known for the remainder. V, J and clone size derive from that table, while D and trimming were established from the DNA sequence. The sample table contains 140,000 to 150,000 clones; only one count was recorded for about 93% of them. The top ten clonotypes cover around 2.8% of the sample.

Overall study results and their limits: Participants were mostly white British and included more females than males, and it was suggested by the authors that clonal diversity may have been underestimated. CD4 TCRs associated with the vaccine covered the entire spike protein, and the dominant responses were in regions 160-218 and 743-854. Nearly half of unique spike-specific TCRs reportedly recognized epitopes outside regions mutated in the B.1.351 and B.1.1.7 variants. Because no day 14 peak-response samples were available, the repertoires could be characterized only after the peak T cell response. In the small 56-69-year group, the increase in depth fell short of significance, most likely because of low power. After two AZD1222 doses, spike-specific TCR breadth and depth were significantly higher than at day 0 and than in MenACWY recipients. Conclusions about previously exposed vaccinees are limited because only 6 or 7 AZD1222 recipients were SARS-CoV-2 seropositive at baseline.

For this clone: The antigen it recognizes is unknown. No base-level quality is on record; no much larger clone is a single base apart.

The sequence links TRBV28 to TRBJ2-7; the D gene identity is not certain. This sequence originates from an adult in good health. Sequenced here: peripheral blood, sampled on day 0 of MenACWY control vaccination. The CDR3 here reads CASSSARTYEQYF. The DNA sequence is given as TGTGCCAGCAGTTCAGCGCGGACCTACGAGCAGTACTTC.